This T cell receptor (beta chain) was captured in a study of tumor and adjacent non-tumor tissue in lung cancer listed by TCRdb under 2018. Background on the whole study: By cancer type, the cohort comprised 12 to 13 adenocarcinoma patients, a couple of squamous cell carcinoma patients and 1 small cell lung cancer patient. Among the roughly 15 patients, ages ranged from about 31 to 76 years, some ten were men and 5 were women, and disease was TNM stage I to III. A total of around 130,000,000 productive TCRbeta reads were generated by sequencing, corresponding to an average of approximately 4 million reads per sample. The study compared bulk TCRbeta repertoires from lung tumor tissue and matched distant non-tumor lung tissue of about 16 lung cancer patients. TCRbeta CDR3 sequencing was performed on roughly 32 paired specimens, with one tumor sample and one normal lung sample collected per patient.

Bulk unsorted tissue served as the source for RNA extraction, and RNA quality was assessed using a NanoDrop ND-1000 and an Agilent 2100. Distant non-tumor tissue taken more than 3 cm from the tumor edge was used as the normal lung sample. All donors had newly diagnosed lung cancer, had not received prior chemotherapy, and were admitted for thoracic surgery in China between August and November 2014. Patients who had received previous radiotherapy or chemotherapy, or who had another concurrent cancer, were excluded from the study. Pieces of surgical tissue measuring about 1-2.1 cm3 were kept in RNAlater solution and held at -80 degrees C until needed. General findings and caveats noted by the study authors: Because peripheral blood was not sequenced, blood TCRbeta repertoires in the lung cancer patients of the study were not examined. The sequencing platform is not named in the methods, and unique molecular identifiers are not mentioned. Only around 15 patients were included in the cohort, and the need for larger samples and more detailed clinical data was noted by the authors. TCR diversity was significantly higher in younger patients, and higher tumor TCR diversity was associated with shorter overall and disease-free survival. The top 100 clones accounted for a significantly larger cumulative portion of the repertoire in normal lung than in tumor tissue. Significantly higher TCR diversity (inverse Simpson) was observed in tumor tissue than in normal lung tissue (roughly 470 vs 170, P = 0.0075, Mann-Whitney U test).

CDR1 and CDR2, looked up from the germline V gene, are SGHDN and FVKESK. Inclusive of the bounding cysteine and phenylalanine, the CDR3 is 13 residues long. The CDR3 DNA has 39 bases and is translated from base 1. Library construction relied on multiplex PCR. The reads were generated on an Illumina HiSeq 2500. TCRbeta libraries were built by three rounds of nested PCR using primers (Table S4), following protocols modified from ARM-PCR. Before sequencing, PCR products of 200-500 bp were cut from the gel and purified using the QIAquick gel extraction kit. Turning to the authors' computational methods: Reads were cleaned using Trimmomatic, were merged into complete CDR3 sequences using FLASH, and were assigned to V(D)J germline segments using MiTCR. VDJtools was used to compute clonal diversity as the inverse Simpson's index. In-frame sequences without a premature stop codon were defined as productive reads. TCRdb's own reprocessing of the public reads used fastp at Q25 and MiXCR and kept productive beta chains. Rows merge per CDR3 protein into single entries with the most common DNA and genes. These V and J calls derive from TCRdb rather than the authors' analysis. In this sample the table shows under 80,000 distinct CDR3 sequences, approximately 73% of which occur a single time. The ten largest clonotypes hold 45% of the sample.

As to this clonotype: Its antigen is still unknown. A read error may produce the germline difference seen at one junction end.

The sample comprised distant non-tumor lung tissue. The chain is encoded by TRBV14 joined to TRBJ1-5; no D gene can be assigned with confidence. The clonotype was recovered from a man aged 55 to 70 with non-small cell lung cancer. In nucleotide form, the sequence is TGTGCCAGCGGCCATGCCGGAAATCAGCCCCAGCATTTT. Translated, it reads CASGHAGNQPQHF.